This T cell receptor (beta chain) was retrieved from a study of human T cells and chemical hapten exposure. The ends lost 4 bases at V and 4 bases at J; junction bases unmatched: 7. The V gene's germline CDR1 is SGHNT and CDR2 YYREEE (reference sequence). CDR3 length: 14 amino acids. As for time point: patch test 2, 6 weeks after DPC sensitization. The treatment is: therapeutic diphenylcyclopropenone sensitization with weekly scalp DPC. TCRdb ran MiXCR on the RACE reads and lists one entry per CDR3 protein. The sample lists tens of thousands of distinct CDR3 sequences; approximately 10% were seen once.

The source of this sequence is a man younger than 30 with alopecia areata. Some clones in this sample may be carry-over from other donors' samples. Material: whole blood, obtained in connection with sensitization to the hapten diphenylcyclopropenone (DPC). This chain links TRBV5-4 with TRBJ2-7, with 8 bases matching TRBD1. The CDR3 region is CASSVDRGRYEQYV. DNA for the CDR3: TGTGCCAGCAGCGTAGACAGGGGAAGGTACGAGCAGTACGTC.